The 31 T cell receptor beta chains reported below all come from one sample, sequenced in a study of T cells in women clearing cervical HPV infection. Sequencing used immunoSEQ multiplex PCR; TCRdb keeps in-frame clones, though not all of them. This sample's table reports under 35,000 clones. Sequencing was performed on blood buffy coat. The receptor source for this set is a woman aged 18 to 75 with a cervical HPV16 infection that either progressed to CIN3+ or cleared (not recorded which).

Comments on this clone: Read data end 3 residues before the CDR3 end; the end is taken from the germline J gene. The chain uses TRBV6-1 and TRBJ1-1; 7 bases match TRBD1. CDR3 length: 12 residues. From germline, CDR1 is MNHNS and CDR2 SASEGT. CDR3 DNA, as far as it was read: TGTGCCAGCAGTGCCCGGGACAGTGGA. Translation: CASSARDSG. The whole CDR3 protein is CASSARDSGAFF.

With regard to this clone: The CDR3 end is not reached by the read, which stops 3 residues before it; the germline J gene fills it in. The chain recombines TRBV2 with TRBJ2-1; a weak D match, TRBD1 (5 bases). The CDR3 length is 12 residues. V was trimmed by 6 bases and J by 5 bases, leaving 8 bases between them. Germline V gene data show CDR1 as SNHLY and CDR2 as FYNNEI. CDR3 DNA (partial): TGTGCCAGCAGGGAGACAGACAATGAG. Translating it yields CASRETDNE. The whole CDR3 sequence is CASRETDNEQFF.

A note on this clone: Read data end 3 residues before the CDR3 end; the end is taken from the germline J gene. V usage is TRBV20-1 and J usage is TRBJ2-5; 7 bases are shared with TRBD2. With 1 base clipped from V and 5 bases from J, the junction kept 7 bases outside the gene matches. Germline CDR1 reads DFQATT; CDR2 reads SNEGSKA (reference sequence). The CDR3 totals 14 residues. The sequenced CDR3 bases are TGCAGTGCTAGAGGTGGGGGGGGTATCGAGACC. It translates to CSARGGGGIET. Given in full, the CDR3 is CSARGGGGIETQYF.

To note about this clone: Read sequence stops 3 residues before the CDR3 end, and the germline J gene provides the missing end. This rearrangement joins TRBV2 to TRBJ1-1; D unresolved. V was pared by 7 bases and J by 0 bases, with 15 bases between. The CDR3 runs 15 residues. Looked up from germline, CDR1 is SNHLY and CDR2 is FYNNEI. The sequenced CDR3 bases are TGTGCCAGCAACGGCAGGTCAGCACTGAACACTGAA. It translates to CASNGRSALNTE. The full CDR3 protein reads CASNGRSALNTEAFF.

CDR3 DNA (partial): TGTGCCAGTAGCCCCCATTGGCCGGGTGAAAAA. This sequence encodes CASSPHWPGEK. The CDR3 in its entirety is CASSPHWPGEKLFF. V usage is TRBV19 and J usage is TRBJ1-4; unclear D gene. The read stops 3 residues short of the end of the CDR3; the missing end is completed from the germline J gene. The germline V and J ends were trimmed by 6 bases and 7 bases, with 15 bases remaining between them. The length of the CDR3 is 14 residues. Looked up from germline, CDR1 is LNHDA and CDR2 is SQIVND (reference sequence). Variable domain in full (rest from reference TRBV19 and TRBJ1-4): DGGITQSPKYLFRKEGQNVTLSCEQNLNHDAMYWYRQDPGQGLRLIYYSQIVNDFQKGDIAEGYSVSREKKESFPLTVTSAQKNPTAFYLCASSPHWPGEKLFFGSGTQLSVL.

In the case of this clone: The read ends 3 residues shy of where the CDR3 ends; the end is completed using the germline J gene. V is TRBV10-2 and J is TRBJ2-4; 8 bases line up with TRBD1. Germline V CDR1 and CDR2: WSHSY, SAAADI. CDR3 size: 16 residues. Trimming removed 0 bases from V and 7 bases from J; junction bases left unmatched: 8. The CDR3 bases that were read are TGCGCCAGCAGTGAGTCGGGGACAGGTGGGATGAACATT. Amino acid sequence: CASSESGTGGMNI. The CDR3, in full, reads CASSESGTGGMNIQYF.

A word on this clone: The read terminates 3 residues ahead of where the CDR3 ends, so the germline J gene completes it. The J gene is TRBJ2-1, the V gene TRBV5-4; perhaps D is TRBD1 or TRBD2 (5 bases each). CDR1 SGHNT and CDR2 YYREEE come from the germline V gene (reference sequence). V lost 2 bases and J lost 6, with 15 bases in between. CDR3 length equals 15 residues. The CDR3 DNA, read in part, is TGTGCCAGCAGCTTTGGGGCCAGCGAGGGCAATGAG. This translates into CASSFGASEGNE. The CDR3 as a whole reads CASSFGASEGNEQFF.

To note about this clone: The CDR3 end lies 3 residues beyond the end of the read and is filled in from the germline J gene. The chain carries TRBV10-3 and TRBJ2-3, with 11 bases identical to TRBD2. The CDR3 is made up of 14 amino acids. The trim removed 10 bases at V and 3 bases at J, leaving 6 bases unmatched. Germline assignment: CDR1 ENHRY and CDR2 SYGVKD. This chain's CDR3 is CASEPSGGTDTQYF. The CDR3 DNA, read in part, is TGTGCCAGCGAGCCTAGCGGGGGGACAGATACG.

The part of the CDR3 DNA that was read is TGTGCCAGCAGCTTAGGTGGTGGTCAGCGGGAA. This encodes CASSLGGGQRE. The CDR3, in full, reads CASSLGGGQREAFF. The chain joins TRBV7-2 to TRBJ1-1; D unresolved. The CDR3 end falls 3 residues outside the read, so it is completed with the germline J gene. CDR1 and CDR2 (germline): SGHTA, FQGNSA. The CDR3 has 14 residues.

CDR3 sequence reads: CASSSTSGQETQYF. Incomplete CDR3 DNA: TGTGCCAGCAGTTCGACTAGCGGGCAAGAGACC. This chain uses TRBV2 with TRBJ2-5, with 10 nucleotides matching TRBD2. The CDR3 end lies 3 residues beyond the end of the read and is filled in from the germline J gene. CDR3 size: 14 residues. The trim removed 5 bases at V and 2 bases at J, leaving 2 bases unmatched. Germline V CDR1 and CDR2: SNHLY, FYNNEI.

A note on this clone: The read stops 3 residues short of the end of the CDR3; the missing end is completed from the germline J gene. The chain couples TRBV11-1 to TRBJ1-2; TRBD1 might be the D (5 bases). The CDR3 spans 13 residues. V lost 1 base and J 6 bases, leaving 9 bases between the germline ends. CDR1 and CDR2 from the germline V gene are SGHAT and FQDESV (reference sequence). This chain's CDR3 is CASSLGTIDGYTF. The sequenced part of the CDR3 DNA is TGTGCCAGCAGCTTAGGGACAATTGATGGC. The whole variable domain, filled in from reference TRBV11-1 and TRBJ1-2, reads EAEVAQSPRYKITEKSQAVAFWCDPISGHATLYWYRQILGQGPELLVQFQDESVVDDSQLPKDRFSAERLKGVDSTLKIQPAELGDSAMYLCASSLGTIDGYTFGSGTRLTVV.

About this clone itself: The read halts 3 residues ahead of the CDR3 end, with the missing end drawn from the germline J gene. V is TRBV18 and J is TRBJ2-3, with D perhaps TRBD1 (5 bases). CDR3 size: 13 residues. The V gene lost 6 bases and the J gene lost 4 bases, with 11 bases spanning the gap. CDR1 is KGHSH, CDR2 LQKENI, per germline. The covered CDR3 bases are TGTGCCAGCTCCTTCGAAGGGGCAGATACG. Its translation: CASSFEGADT. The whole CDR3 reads CASSFEGADTQYF.

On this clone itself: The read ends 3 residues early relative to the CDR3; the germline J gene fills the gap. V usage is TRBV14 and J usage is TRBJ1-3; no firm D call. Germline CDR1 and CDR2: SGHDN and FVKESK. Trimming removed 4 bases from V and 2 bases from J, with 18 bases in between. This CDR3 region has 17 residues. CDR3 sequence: CASSPPGTVITGNTIYF. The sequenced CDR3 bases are TGTGCCAGCAGCCCCCCCGGAACAGTAATAACTGGAAACACC.

Partial CDR3 DNA: TGCGCCAGCGCCCTAGCAGTTGAG. The encoded protein is CASALAVE. From start to end, the CDR3 is CASALAVEQFF. The V call is TRBV10-2, the J call TRBJ2-1, with D perhaps matching TRBD2 (5 bases). The read falls 3 residues short of the CDR3 end, and the missing part is taken from the germline J gene. The ends were cut back, 8 bases at V and 9 bases at J, with 11 bases in the middle. There are 11 residues in the CDR3. Germline V gene data show CDR1 as WSHSY and CDR2 as SAAADI.

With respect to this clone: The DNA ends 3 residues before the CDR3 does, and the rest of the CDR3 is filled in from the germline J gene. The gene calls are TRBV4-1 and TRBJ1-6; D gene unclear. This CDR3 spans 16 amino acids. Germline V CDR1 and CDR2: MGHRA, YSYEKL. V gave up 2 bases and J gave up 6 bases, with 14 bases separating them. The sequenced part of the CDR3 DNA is TGCGCCAGCAGCCAATCCCTCTCTTTCTCTAATTCACCC. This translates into CASSQSLSFSNSP. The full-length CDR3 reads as CASSQSLSFSNSPLHF.

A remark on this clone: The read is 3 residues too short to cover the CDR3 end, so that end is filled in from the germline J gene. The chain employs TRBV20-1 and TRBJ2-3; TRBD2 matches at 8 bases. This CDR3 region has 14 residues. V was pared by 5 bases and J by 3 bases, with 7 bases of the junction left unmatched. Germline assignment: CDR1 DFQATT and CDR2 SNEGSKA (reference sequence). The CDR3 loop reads CSAPGSGVTDTQYF. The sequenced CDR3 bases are TGCAGTGCTCCGGGTAGCGGGGTGACAGATACG.

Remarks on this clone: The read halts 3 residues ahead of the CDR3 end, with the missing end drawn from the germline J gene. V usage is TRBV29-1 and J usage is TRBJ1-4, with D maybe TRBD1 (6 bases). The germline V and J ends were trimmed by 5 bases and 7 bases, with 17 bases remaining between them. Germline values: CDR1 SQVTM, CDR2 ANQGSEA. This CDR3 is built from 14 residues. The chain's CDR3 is CSVQRGGVGEKLFF. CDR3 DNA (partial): TGCAGCGTTCAGAGGGGGGGGGTAGGTGAAAAA.

Partial CDR3 DNA: TGCGCCAGCAGCACCTCCAGGGGGCAGTCCGGGGAG. Its translation is CASSTSRGQSGE. In full, the CDR3 reads CASSTSRGQSGELFF. The genes are TRBV5-1 and TRBJ2-2; 8 bases match TRBD1. The read halts 3 residues ahead of the CDR3 end, with the missing end drawn from the germline J gene. Germline CDR1 reads SGHRS; CDR2 reads YFSETQ. The length of the CDR3 is 15 residues. V was pared by 4 bases and J by 6 bases, with 8 bases of the junction left unmatched. The full variable domain, with the rest looked up from reference TRBV5-1 and TRBJ2-2, is KAGVTQTPRYLIKTRGQQVTLSCSPISGHRSVSWYQQTPGQGLQFLFEYFSETQRNKGNFPGRFSGRQFSNSRSEMNVSTLELGDSALYLCASSTSRGQSGELFFGEGSRLTVL.

The CDR3 protein is CSVDPAGLGETQYF. The covered CDR3 bases are TGCAGCGTTGATCCAGCGGGGTTGGGGGAGACC. V gene TRBV29-1 combines with J gene TRBJ2-5; TRBD2 aligns across 7 bases. The CDR3 is cut off 3 residues early in the read; its end comes from the germline J gene. The CDR3 extends over 14 amino acids. The germline CDR1 and CDR2 sequences are SQVTM and ANQGSEA. The junction had 9 bases not matched to a gene; V was cut back by 3 bases and J by 5 bases.

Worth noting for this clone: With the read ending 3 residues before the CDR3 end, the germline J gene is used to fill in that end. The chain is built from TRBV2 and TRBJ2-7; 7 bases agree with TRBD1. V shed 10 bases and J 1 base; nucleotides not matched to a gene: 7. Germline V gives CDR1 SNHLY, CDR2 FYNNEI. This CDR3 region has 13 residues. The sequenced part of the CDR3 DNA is TGTGCCACGAGGGGGACAGCTTCCTACGAG. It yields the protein CATRGTASYE. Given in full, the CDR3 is CATRGTASYEQYF.

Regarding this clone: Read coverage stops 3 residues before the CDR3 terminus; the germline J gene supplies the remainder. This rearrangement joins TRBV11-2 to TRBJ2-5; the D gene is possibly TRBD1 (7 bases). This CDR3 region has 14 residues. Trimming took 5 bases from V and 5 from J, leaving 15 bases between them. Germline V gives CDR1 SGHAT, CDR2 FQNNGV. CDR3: CASSLPPGGETQYF. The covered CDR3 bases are TGTGCCAGCAGCCTCCCCCCAGGGGGGGAGACC. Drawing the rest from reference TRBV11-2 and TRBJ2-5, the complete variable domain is EAGVAQSPRYKIIEKRQSVAFWCNPISGHATLYWYQQILGQGPKLLIQFQNNGVVDDSQLPKDRFSAERLKGVDSTLKIQPAKLEDSAVYLCASSLPPGGETQYFGPGTRLLVL.

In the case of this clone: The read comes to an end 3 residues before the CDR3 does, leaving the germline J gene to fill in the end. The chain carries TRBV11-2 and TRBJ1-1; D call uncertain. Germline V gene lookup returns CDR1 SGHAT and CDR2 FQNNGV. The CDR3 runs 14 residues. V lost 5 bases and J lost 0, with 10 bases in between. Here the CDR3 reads CASSPRHLNTEAFF. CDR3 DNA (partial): TGTGCCAGCAGCCCCCGACACCTGAACACTGAA. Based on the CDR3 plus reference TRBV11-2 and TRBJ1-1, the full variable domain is EAGVAQSPRYKIIEKRQSVAFWCNPISGHATLYWYQQILGQGPKLLIQFQNNGVVDDSQLPKDRFSAERLKGVDSTLKIQPAKLEDSAVYLCASSPRHLNTEAFFGQGTRLTVV.

The CDR3 is CASSLSDSRRTQYF. The covered CDR3 bases are TGTGCCAGCAGCTTGTCGGACAGCCGTAGGACC. V and J are TRBV7-9 and TRBJ2-5; D is possibly TRBD1 (6 bases). The read finishes 3 residues shy of the CDR3 end, and the germline J gene is used to complete it. V dropped 3 bases and J dropped 7 bases, with 15 bases sitting between them. The CDR3 is 14 amino acids. The V gene's germline CDR1 is SEHNR and CDR2 FQNEAQ (reference sequence).

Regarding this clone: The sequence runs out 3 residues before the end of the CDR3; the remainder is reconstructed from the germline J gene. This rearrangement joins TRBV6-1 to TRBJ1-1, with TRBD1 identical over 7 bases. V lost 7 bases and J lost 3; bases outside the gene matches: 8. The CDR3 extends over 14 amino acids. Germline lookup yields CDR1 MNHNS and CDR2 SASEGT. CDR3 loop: CASNDRADDTEAFF. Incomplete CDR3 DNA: TGTGCCAGCAATGACAGGGCTGATGACACTGAA.

Partial CDR3 DNA: TGTGCCAGCTCGCTGGGACAGGGAGGCTACAATGAG. Translating it yields CASSLGQGGYNE. The whole CDR3 reads CASSLGQGGYNEQFF. The genes are TRBV18 and TRBJ2-1; 9 nucleotides agree with TRBD1. The sequence runs out 3 residues before the end of the CDR3; the remainder is reconstructed from the germline J gene. Trimming at V came to 6 bases and at J to 3 bases, leaving 6 bases not matched to a gene. CDR1 is KGHSH and CDR2 is LQKENI in the germline V gene. The CDR3 loop spans 15 amino acids. Using reference TRBV18 and TRBJ2-1 for the parts outside the CDR3, the full variable domain is NAGVMQNPRHLVRRRGQEARLRCSPMKGHSHVYWYRQLPEEGLKFMVYLQKENIIDESGMPKERFSAEFPKEGPSILRIQQVVRGDSAAYFCASSLGQGGYNEQFFGPGTRLTVL.

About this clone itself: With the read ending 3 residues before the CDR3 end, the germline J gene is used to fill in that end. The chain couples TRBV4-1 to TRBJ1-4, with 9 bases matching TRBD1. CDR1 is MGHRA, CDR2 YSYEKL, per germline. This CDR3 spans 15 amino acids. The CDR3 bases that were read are TGCGCCAGCAGCGAACTACAGGGGGCCGTTGGGGAA. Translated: CASSELQGAVGE. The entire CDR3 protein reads CASSELQGAVGELFF.

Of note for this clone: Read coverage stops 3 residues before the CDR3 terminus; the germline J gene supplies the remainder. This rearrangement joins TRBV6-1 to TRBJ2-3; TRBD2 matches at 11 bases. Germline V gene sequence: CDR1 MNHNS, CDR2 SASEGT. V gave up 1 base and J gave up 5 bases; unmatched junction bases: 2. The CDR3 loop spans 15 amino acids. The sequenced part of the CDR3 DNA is TGTGCCAGCAGTGAAGTAGCGGGGGGGCAAGATACG. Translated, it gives CASSEVAGGQDT. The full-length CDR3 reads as CASSEVAGGQDTQYF.

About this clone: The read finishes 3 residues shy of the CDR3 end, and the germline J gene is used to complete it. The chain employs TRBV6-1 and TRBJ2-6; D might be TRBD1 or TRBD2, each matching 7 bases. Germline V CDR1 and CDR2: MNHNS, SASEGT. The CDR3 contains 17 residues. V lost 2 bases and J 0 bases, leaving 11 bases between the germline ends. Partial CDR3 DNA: TGTGCCAGCAGTGAAACAGGGGAGGGCTCTGGGGCCAACGTC. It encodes CASSETGEGSGANV. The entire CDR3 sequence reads CASSETGEGSGANVLTF.

CDR3 sequence reads: CASSPGGVVGTGAYEQYF. Incomplete CDR3 DNA: TGTGCCAGCAGCCCGGGGGGAGTGGTCGGGACGGGGGCCTACGAG. The chain uses TRBV14 and TRBJ2-7; TRBD2 agrees at 7 bases. The CDR3 is cut off 3 residues early in the read; its end comes from the germline J gene. J gave up 2 bases and V 4 bases, and 17 bases lay outside the gene matches. The V gene's germline CDR1 is SGHDN and CDR2 FVKESK. CDR3 length: 18 residues.

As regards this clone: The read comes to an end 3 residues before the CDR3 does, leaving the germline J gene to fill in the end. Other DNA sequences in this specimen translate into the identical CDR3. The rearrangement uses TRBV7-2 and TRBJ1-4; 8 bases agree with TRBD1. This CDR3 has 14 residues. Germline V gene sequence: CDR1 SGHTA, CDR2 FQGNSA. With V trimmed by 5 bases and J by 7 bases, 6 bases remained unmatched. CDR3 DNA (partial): TGTGCCAGCAGCGCTGACAGGGGAAGTGAAAAA. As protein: CASSADRGSEK. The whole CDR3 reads CASSADRGSEKLFF. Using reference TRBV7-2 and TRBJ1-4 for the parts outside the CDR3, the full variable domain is GAGVSQSPSNKVTEKGKDVELRCDPISGHTALYWYRQSLGQGLEFLIYFQGNSAPDKSGLPSDRFSAERTGGSVSTLTIQRTQQEDSAVYLCASSADRGSEKLFFGSGTQLSVL.

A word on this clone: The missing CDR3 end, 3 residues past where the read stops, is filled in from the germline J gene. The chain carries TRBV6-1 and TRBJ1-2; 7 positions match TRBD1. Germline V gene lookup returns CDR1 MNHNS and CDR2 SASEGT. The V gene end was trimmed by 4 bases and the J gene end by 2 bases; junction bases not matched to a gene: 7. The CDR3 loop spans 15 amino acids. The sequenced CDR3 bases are TGTGCCAGCAGTGGCCCCGTGACAGGGAACTATGGC. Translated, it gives CASSGPVTGNYG. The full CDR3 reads CASSGPVTGNYGYTF.